This T cell receptor beta chain was observed in a study of sequential checkpoint blockade in melanoma. The overall study: First-line arms were nivolumab then ipilimumab, or the reverse, randomized 1:1. Each arm's sequence ended with maintenance nivolumab.

Treatment in this sample: randomized to nivolumab then ipilimumab (arm A) or the reverse (arm B). Profiling relied on immunoSEQ multiplex PCR, and the TCRdb table lists in-frame clones only, not all of them. This table has more than 25,000 clones, about 89% appearing once. Sequenced here: CD8+ T cells sorted from blood (inferred from file names), sampled from a patient given nivolumab and ipilimumab in sequence. This sequence was found in a human donor with melanoma.

The CDR3 sequence is CASSFSRVGYTF. CDR3 coding DNA: TGTGCCAGCAGTTTTTCCAGGGTAGGCTACACCTTC. The gene calls are TRBV28 and TRBJ1-2; possibly TRBD1 for D (5 bases). CDR3 size: 12 residues. Germline-derived CDR1 and CDR2 are MDHEN and SYDVKM. V lost 3 bases, J lost 8 bases, and 10 bases lay in between.